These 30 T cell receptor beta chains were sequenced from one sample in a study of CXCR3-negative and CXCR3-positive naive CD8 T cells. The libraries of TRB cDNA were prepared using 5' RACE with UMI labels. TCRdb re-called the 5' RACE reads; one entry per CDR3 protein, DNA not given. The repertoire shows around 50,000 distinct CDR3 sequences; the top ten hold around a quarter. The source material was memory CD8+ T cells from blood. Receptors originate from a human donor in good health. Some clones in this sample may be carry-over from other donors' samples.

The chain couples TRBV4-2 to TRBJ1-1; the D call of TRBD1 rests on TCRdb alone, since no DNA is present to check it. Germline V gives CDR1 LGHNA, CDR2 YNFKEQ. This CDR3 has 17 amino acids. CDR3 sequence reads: CASSQVDRGLVNTEAFF.

CDR3 in amino acids: CASSPDLAGGVETQYF. The chain recombines TRBV4-3 with TRBJ2-5; TCRdb names TRBD2, which stays unverified in the absence of DNA. The CDR3 extends over 16 amino acids. CDR1 is LGHNA, CDR2 YSLEER, per germline.

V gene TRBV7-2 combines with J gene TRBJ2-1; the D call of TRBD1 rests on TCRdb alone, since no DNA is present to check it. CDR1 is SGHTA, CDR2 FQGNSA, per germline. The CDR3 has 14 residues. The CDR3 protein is CASSWGASYNEQFF. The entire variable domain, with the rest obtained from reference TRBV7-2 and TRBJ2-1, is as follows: GAGVSQSPSNKVTEKGKDVELRCDPISGHTALYWYRQSLGQGLEFLIYFQGNSAPDKSGLPSDRFSAERTGGSVSTLTIQRTQQEDSAVYLCASSWGASYNEQFFGPGTRLTVL.

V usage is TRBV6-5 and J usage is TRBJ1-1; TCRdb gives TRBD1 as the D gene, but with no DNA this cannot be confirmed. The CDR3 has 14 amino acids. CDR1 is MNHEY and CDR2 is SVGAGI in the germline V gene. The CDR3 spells CASRGQGTNTEAFF.

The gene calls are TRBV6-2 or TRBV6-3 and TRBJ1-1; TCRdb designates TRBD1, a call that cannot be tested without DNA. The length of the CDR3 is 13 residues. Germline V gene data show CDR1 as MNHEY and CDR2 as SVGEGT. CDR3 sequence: CASSGTENTEAFF.

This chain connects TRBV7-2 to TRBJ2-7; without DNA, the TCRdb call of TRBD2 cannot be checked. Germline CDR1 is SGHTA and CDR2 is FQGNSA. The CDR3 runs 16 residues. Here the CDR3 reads CASSPGTSGTSYEQYF.

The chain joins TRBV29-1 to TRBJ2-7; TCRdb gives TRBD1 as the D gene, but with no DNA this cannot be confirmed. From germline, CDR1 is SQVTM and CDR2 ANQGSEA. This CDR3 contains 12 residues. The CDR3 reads CSVESGTHEQYF.

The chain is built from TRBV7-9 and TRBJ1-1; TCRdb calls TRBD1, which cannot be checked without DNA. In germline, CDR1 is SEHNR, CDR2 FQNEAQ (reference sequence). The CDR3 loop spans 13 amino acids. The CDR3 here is CASRDRLNTEAFF. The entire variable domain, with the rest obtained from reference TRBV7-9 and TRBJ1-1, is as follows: DTGVSQNPRHKITKRGQNVTFRCDPISEHNRLYWYRQTLGQGPEFLTYFQNEAQLEKSRLLSDRFSAERPKGSFSTLEIQRTEQGDSAMYLCASRDRLNTEAFFGQGTRLTVV.

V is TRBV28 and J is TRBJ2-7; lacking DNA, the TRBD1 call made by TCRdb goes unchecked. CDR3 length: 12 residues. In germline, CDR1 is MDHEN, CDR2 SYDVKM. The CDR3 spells CASSPYSDEQYF.

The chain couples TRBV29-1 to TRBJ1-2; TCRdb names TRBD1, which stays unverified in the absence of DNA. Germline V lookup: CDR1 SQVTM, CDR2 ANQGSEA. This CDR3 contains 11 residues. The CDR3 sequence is CSVAGAYGYTF.

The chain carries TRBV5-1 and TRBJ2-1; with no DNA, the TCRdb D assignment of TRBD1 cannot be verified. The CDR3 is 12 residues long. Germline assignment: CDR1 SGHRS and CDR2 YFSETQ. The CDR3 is CASSLLGDEQFF.

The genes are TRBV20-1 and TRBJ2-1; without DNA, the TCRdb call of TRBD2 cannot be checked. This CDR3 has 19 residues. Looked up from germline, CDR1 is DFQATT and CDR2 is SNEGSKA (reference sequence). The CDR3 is CSARDKRGGLSRSYNEQFF.

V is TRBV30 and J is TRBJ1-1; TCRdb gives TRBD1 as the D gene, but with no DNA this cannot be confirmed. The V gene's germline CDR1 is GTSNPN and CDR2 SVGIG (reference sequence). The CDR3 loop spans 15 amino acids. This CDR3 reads CAWNLGDSLNTEAFF.

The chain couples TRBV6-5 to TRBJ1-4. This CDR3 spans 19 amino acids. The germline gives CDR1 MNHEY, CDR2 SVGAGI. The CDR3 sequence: CASSPTVPGLGSTNEKLFF.

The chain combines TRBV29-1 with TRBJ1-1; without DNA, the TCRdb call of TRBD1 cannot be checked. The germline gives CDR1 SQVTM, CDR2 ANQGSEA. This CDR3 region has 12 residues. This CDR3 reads CSGTGGVAEAFF.

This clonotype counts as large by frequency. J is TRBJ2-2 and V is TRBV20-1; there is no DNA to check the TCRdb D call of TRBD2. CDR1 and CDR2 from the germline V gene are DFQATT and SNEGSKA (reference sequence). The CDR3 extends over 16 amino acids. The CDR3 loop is CSARDLAGGETGELFF.

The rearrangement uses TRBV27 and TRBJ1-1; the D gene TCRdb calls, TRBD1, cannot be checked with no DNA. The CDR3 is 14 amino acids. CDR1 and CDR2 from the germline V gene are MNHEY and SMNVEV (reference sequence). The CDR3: CASNVMGANTEAFF.

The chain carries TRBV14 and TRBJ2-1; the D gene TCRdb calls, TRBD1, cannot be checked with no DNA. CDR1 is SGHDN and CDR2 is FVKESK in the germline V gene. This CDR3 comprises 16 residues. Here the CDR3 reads CASSPIRASSYNEQFF.

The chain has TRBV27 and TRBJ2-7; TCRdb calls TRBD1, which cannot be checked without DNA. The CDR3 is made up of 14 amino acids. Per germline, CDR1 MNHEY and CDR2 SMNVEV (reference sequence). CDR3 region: CASSWTGGGYEQYF.

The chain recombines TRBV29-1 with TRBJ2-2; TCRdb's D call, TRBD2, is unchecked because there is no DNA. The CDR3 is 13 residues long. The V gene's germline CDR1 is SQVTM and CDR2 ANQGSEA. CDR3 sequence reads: CSLYSQLTGELFF.

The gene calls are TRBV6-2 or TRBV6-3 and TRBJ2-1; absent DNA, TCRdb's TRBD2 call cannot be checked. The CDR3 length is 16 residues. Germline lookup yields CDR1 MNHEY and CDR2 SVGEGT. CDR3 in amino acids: CASSPLTSGIYNEQFF.

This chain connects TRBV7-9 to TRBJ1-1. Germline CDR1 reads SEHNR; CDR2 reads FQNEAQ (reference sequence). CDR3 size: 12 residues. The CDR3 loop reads CASRSMNTEAFF.

CDR3 sequence reads: CASSQARAGPAETQYF. The genes are TRBV4-1 and TRBJ2-5; the TRBD2 assignment by TCRdb is unverifiable without DNA. The CDR3 covers 16 residues. Per germline, CDR1 MGHRA and CDR2 YSYEKL.

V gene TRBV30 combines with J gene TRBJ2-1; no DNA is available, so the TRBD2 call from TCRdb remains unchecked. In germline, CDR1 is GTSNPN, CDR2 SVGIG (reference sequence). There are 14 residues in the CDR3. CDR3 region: CAWSPLADYNEQFF.

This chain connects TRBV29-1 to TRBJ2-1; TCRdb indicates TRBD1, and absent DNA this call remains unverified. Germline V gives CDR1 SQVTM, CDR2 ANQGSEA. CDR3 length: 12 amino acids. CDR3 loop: CSALGGDNEQFF.

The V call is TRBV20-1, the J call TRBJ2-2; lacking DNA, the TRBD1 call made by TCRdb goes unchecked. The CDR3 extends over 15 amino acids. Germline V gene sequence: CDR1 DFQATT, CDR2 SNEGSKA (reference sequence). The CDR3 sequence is CSASHGARDAGELFF.

CDR3 loop: CASSDGQGYNEQFF. The chain uses TRBV6-4 and TRBJ2-1; as DNA is missing, the TRBD1 call by TCRdb cannot be tested. The germline V gene encodes CDR1 MRHNA and CDR2 SNTAGT. The CDR3 runs 14 residues.

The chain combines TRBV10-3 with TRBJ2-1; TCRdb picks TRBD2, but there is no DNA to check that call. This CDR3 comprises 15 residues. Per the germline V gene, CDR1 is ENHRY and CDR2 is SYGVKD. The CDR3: CAISVPSGSYNEQFF.

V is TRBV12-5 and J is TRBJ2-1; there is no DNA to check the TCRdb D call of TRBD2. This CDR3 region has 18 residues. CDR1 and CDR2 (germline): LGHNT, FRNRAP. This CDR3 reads CASGGGLAGVTSYNEQFF.

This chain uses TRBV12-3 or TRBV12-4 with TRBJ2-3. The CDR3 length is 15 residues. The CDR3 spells CASSSHLKRTDTQYF.